This is a list of T cell receptor beta chains from one sample in a study of OX40 agonist ivuxolimab in advanced cancers. Clones were read by immunoSEQ multiplex PCR, and TCRdb kept only the in-frame ones, dropping some. The sample includes about 70,000 clones, roughly 80% of them seen just once. The sample in question was CD4+ or CD8+ T cells sorted from blood, obtained in a trial of the OX40 agonist ivuxolimab. The receptors shown here come from an adult with an advanced solid tumor such as melanoma, head and neck, liver or kidney cancer. The CDR3 runs from the conserved cysteine through the conserved F or W. The D gene is left open where the match is weak. Clone size appears in some rows only: once, few, many, or a class for an expanded clone.

CASSLVFPRNTEAFF TGTGCCAGCAGCTTAGTATTTCCGAGGAACACTGAAGCTTTCTTT 15 . TRBJ1-1 TRBV11-2 .
CASSWRAGDEKLFF TGTGCCAGCAGTTGGAGGGCGGGGGATGAAAAACTGTTTTTT 14 . TRBJ1-4 TRBV6-5 .
CASASQLSGGGTQYF TGTGCCAGCGCCTCTCAGCTATCAGGTGGGGGGACCCAGTACTTC 15 . TRBJ2-5 TRBV2 .
CASSPAGTGVEQYF TGTGCCAGTAGTCCGGCCGGGACAGGGGTAGAGCAGTACTTC 14 . TRBJ2-7 TRBV19 TRBD1
CASSFIVDPRGLAGVVSSYEQYF TGTGCCAGCAGTTTTATCGTGGACCCCAGGGGACTAGCGGGAGTGGTAAGCTCCTACGAGCAGTACTTC 23 . TRBJ2-7 TRBV28 TRBD2
CASSSEDTQYF TGTGCCAGCAGCAGCGAAGATACGCAGTATTTT 11 . TRBJ2-3 TRBV5-4 .
CASSLGLTWGGAASEQYF TGTGCCAGCAGTTTAGGATTGACGTGGGGGGGCGCCGCCTCCGAGCAGTACTTC 18 . TRBJ2-7 TRBV28 .
CASSLGWLADYNEQFF TGTGCCAGCAGCTTGGGTTGGCTAGCGGATTACAATGAGCAGTTCTTC 16 . TRBJ2-1 TRBV5-6 TRBD2
CASSTQDSIYEQYF TGTGCCAGCAGTACACAGGACTCAATCTACGAGCAGTACTTC 14 . TRBJ2-7 TRBV6-4 .
CAISEGLGVNTEAFF TGTGCCATCAGTGAGGGGCTCGGGGTCAACACTGAAGCTTTCTTT 15 . TRBJ1-1 TRBV10-3 .
CASSYANGNGYTF TGTGCCAGCAGTTACGCCAACGGTAACGGCTACACCTTC 13 . TRBJ1-2 TRBV6-5 .
CASRAPGQGYEQYF TGTGCCAGCAGGGCACCGGGACAGGGATACGAGCAGTACTTC 14 . TRBJ2-7 TRBV7-2 TRBD1
CASSRHPYNEQFF TGTGCCAGCAGCAGGCACCCTTACAATGAGCAGTTCTTC 13 . TRBJ2-1 TRBV7-9 .
CARAGGATPSSGNTIYF TGTGCCCGGGCGGGGGGGGCCACACCAAGCTCTGGAAACACCATATATTTT 17 . TRBJ1-3 TRBV30 .
CASSQDSREQFF TGCGCCAGCAGCCAAGACAGCCGGGAGCAGTTCTTC 12 . TRBJ2-1 TRBV4-1 .
CASGLVPISGKGETQYF TGTGCTAGTGGTTTGGTACCTATTAGCGGGAAGGGAGAGACCCAGTACTTC 17 few TRBJ2-5 TRBV12-5 TRBD2
CASSSGTGYYEQYF TGCGCCAGCAGCAGCGGGACAGGGTACTACGAGCAGTACTTC 14 . TRBJ2-7 TRBV5-1 TRBD1
CASSKRQGEGEKLFF TGTGCCAGCAGCAAACGACAGGGGGAAGGCGAAAAACTGTTTTTT 15 . TRBJ1-4 TRBV5-4 TRBD1
CASSYFTVNTEAFF TGTGCCAGCAGTTACTTTACAGTGAACACTGAAGCTTTCTTT 14 . TRBJ1-1 TRBV6-6 .
CASSPTGGGYGYTF TGTGCCAGCAGCCCAACCGGGGGCGGGTATGGCTACACCTTC 14 . TRBJ1-2 TRBV5-4 .
CASSFGVARGEKLFF TGTGCCAGCAGCTTTGGGGTCGCGCGGGGAGAAAAACTGTTTTTT 15 . TRBJ1-4 TRBV7-9 .
CASSWAGVGTDTQYF TGTGCCAGCAGTTGGGCGGGAGTAGGCACAGATACGCAGTATTTT 15 . TRBJ2-3 TRBV27 TRBD2
CASSSGQGFNEQFF TGTGCCAGCAGCTCGGGACAGGGCTTTAATGAGCAGTTCTTC 14 few TRBJ2-1 TRBV7-3 TRBD1
CAGSATGSTEAFF TGTGCCGGCAGTGCGACAGGGTCCACTGAAGCTTTCTTT 13 . TRBJ1-1 TRBV25-1 TRBD1
CASSLKWQGGEKLFF TGCGCCAGCAGCTTGAAATGGCAGGGGGGTGAAAAACTGTTTTTT 15 . TRBJ1-4 TRBV5-1 TRBD1
CASSLMRGRETQYF TGTGCCAGCAGCTTAATGAGGGGTCGAGAGACCCAGTACTTC 14 . TRBJ2-5 TRBV7-2 .
CASTQKGPEAFF TGTGCCAGCACTCAGAAAGGCCCCGAAGCTTTCTTT 12 . TRBJ1-1 TRBV6-6 .
CASSPDLGDRQPQHF TGTGCCAGTAGTCCCGATTTGGGGGACCGTCAGCCCCAGCATTTT 15 . TRBJ1-5 TRBV19 .